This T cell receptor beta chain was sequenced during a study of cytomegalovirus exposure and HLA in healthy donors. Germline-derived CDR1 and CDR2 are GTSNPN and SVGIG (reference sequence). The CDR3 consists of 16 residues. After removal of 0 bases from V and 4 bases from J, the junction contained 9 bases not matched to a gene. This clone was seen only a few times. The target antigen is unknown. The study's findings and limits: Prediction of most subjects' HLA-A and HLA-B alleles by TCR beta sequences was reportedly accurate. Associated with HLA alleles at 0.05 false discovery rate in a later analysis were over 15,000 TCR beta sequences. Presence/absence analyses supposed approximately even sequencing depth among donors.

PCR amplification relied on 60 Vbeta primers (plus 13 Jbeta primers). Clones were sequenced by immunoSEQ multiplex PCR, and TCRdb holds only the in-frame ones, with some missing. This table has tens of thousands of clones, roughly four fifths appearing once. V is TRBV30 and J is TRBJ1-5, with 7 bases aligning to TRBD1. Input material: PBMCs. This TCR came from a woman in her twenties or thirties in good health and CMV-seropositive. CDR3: CAWSVQGPKRNQPQHF. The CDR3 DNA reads TGTGCCTGGAGTGTACAGGGGCCCAAAAGGAATCAGCCCCAGCATTTT. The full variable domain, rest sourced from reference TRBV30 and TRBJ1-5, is SQTIHQWPATLVQPVGSPLSLECTVEGTSNPNLYWYRQAAGRGLQLLFYSVGIGQISSEVPQNLSASRPQDRQFILSSKKLLLSDSGFYLCAWSVQGPKRNQPQHFGDGTRLSIL.